These 21 T cell receptor beta chains were sequenced from one sample in a study of Graves' ophthalmopathy and Graves' hyperthyroidism. CDR3 regions of TCR beta were amplified from RNA transcripts. RT-PCR in the first round used HTBI primers; a second-round multiplex PCR followed. From the multiplex PCR reads, TCRdb called clonotypes with MiXCR, one entry per CDR3 protein. This table holds hundreds of thousands of distinct CDR3 sequences, under 25% found once. The sample taken for sequencing was peripheral blood. Source of these receptors: a woman under 30 with stable Graves' hyperthyroidism.

There are many counts of this clonotype. This rearrangement joins TRBV5-6 to TRBJ1-2; no clear D gene. The ends were cut back, 1 base at V and 4 bases at J, with 11 bases in the middle. Germline V CDR1 and CDR2: SGHDT, YYEEEE. The length of the CDR3 is 14 residues. CDR3 residues: CASSLSGRSYGYTF. CDR3 nucleotides: TGTGCCAGCAGCTTGTCGGGGAGGAGCTATGGCTACACCTTC.

This clonotype has a count of ten or more. The chain has TRBV20-1 and TRBJ2-7; D is undetermined. Trimming stripped 3 bases from V and 1 base from J, with 19 bases between. Germline values: CDR1 DFQATT, CDR2 SNEGSKA (reference sequence). This CDR3 contains 16 residues. The CDR3 DNA is TGCAGTGCTAGGGTCTCAAGGGCGCATGGGTCCTACGAGCAGTACTTC. Translation gives CSARVSRAHGSYEQYF.

For this clonotype: This may stem from a read error, because a much larger clone lies one nucleotide away. The limits of the CDR3 on the DNA are not certain, so only TCRdb's listed CDR3 is given. The CDR3 spells CASSVGTGTFYGYSF. The chain carries TRBV9 and TRBJ1-2; TRBD1, the table's D call, lacks a check against the DNA. The CDR3 spans 15 amino acids, including both terminal residues. Germline loops: CDR1 SGDLS, CDR2 YYNGEE.

The sample holds a few counts of this clonotype. The J gene is TRBJ2-3, the V gene TRBV24-1; D gene ambiguous. This CDR3 is 14 amino acids long. Deletions cut 5 bases from V and 2 bases from J, with 10 bases between. Germline CDR1 is KGHDR and CDR2 is SFDVKD. CDR3 sequence: CATSAHSATDTQYF. In nucleotides, the CDR3 is TGTGCCACCAGTGCACACTCCGCCACAGATACGCAGTATTTT.

This clonotype was recorded many times. The V gene is TRBV6-5, the J gene TRBJ1-6; a weak D match, TRBD1 (5 bases). V was cut by 2 bases and J by 4 bases, with 15 bases left in between. Germline V gene sequence: CDR1 MNHEY, CDR2 SVGAGI. This CDR3 comprises 17 residues. CDR3 residues: CASSYMKGPFYNSPLHF. DNA of the CDR3: TGTGCCAGCAGTTACATGAAGGGACCGTTTTATAATTCACCCCTCCACTTT.

This clonotype was recorded at least ten times. The chain has TRBV6-6 and TRBJ1-1; no clear D gene. In germline, CDR1 is MNHNY, CDR2 SVGAGI (reference sequence). V dropped 6 bases and J dropped 6 bases, with 14 bases sitting between them. The CDR3 is 13 amino acids. This CDR3 is CASSPGPAPEAFF. The DNA for the CDR3 is TGTGCCAGCAGCCCCGGTCCAGCCCCTGAAGCTTTCTTT.

This clonotype was seen many times. V is TRBV6-5 and J is TRBJ1-5, with TRBD1 identical over 8 bases. V lost 4 bases and J lost 5; bases outside the gene matches: 13. Germline V gene data show CDR1 as MNHEY and CDR2 as SVGAGI. The CDR3 totals 17 residues. The CDR3 DNA reads TGTGCCAGCAGTTGGGCCCCTACGGACAGGGTAGATCAGCCCCAGCATTTT. Translated: CASSWAPTDRVDQPQHF.

This clonotype was seen many times. J is TRBJ2-2 and V is TRBV12-3 or TRBV12-4; D is ambiguous. V was trimmed by 3 bases and J by 7 bases, leaving 12 bases between them. The CDR3 runs 14 residues. CDR3 amino acids: CASSLGFSNGELFF. The CDR3 nucleotides read TGTGCCAGCAGTTTGGGGTTTTCTAACGGGGAGCTGTTTTTT.

Ten or more counts support this clonotype. The rearrangement uses TRBV20-1 and TRBJ2-7; 10 nucleotides match TRBD2. Germline CDR1 DFQATT, CDR2 SNEGSKA (reference sequence). The junction had 4 bases not matched to a gene; V was cut back by 1 base and J by 4 bases. CDR3 length equals 14 residues. CDR3 sequence reads: CSARAGLAEYEQYF. Written as DNA, the CDR3 is TGCAGTGCTAGAGCCGGACTAGCGGAGTACGAGCAGTACTTC.

This clonotype was seen repeatedly, ten times or more. The chain joins TRBV6-2 or TRBV6-3 to TRBJ1-3; D not certain. The V and J ends lost 4 bases and 1 base respectively, with 8 bases between them. Per the germline V gene, CDR1 is MNHEY and CDR2 is SVGEGT. The CDR3 extends over 14 amino acids. CDR3 sequence reads: CASSWTVSGNTIYF. The CDR3 nucleotides are TGTGCCAGCAGTTGGACCGTATCTGGAAACACCATATATTTT.

The CDR3 sequence is CASGQGSNQPQHF. CDR3 in DNA: TGTGCCAGCGGCCAGGGTAGCAATCAGCCCCAGCATTTT. The rearrangement uses TRBV11-2 and TRBJ1-5; D might be TRBD1 (5 bases). The V and J ends lost 8 bases and 0 bases respectively, with 8 bases between them. Germline V gene data show CDR1 as SGHAT and CDR2 as FQNNGV. This CDR3 has 13 amino acids.

This clonotype has a count of ten or more. The genes are TRBV7-8 and TRBJ1-5; TRBD1 matches 10 bases. V lost 4 bases to trimming and J lost 2 bases; unmatched junction nucleotides: 8. This CDR3 comprises 17 residues. The germline V gene has CDR1 SGHVS and CDR2 FQNEAQ. The CDR3 bases are TGTGCCAGCAGCTCCACCCCCGGGACAGGGGGCAATCAGCCCCAGCATTTT. Residues: CASSSTPGTGGNQPQHF. The variable domain in full, with the rest retrieved from reference TRBV7-8 and TRBJ1-5, is GAGVSQSPRYKVAKRGQDVALRCDPISGHVSLFWYQQALGQGPEFLTYFQNEAQLDKSGLPSDRFFAERPEGSVSTLKIQRTQQEDSAVYLCASSSTPGTGGNQPQHFGDGTRLSIL.

This clonotype was observed many times. The rearrangement uses TRBV6-4 and TRBJ2-1, with a tentative D call TRBD2 (6 bases). Germline V gene data show CDR1 as MRHNA and CDR2 as SNTAGT. This CDR3 region has 20 residues. V gave up 2 bases and J gave up 4 bases, with 27 bases separating them. In DNA, the CDR3 is TGTGCCAGCAGTGACCGGGAGTATCCCGACCGGGACCCCGTATACAATGAGCAGTTCTTC. Protein product: CASSDREYPDRDPVYNEQFF.

This clonotype was seen ten or more times. V is TRBV2 and J is TRBJ2-7; D is undetermined. Germline V gene sequence: CDR1 SNHLY, CDR2 FYNNEI. CDR3 length: 14 amino acids. Trimming shortened V by 6 bases and J by 0 bases, and 12 bases separated the two germline ends. CDR3 protein: CASSLDAGSYEQYF. The DNA of the CDR3 is TGTGCCAGCAGCCTGGATGCTGGCTCCTACGAGCAGTACTTC. Filled out from reference TRBV2 and TRBJ2-7, the complete variable domain reads EPEVTQTPSHQVTQMGQEVILRCVPISNHLYFYWYRQILGQKVEFLVSFYNNEISEKSEIFDDQFSVERPDGSNFTLKIRSTKLEDSAMYFCASSLDAGSYEQYFGPGTRLTVT.

This clonotype appeared many times. The V call is TRBV7-2, the J call TRBJ1-6; D not resolved. The CDR3 spans 12 residues. Trimming took off 11 bases at V and 4 bases at J, with 9 bases between the two ends. Germline loops: CDR1 SGHTA, CDR2 FQGNSA. CDR3 sequence: CAGGRYNSPLHF. The CDR3 DNA sequence: TGTGCCGGCGGACGGTATAATTCACCCCTCCACTTT.

The genes are TRBV19 and TRBJ2-2; tentative D call: TRBD1 (6 bases). The CDR3 runs 14 residues. V was pared by 8 bases and J by 4 bases, with 14 bases between. CDR1 LNHDA and CDR2 SQIVND come from the germline V gene (reference sequence). For the CDR3, the DNA is TGTGCCAGTGGAAATTTCAGGGGCACCGGGGAGCTGTTTTTT. It yields the protein CASGNFRGTGELFF.

This clonotype came up many times. This sequence joins TRBV20-1 and TRBJ2-5; tentative D call: TRBD1 (6 bases). The CDR3 runs to 12 residues. CDR1 is DFQATT and CDR2 is SNEGSKA in the germline V gene (reference sequence). CDR3 residues: CSYRDNQETQYF. CDR3 DNA sequence: TGCAGCTACCGGGACAACCAAGAGACCCAGTACTTC.

This clonotype appeared many times. The chain uses TRBV6-5 and TRBJ1-2, with 7 bases lining up with TRBD1. Per the germline V gene, CDR1 is MNHEY and CDR2 is SVGAGI. Losses at the gene ends were 4 bases for V and 2 bases for J; bases not matched to a gene: 4. This CDR3 is 14 amino acids long. The CDR3: CASSWDRKNYGYTF. CDR3 nucleotides: TGTGCCAGCAGTTGGGACAGAAAGAACTATGGCTACACCTTC.

The genes are TRBV6-2 or TRBV6-3 and TRBJ2-7, with D tentatively TRBD2 (6 bases). V was pared by 7 bases and J by 0 bases, with 7 bases between. Germline CDR1 MNHEY, CDR2 SVGEGT. The CDR3 contains 12 residues. Written as DNA, the CDR3 is TGTGCCAGCATCGGGGGCTCCTACGAGCAGTACTTC. Its translation: CASIGGSYEQYF.

Ten or more counts support this clonotype. The chain combines TRBV20-1 with TRBJ1-1, with TRBD1 identical over 8 bases. The CDR3 is 14 amino acids. Germline CDR1 DFQATT, CDR2 SNEGSKA (reference sequence). V shed 4 bases, J shed 1 base, and the junction held 5 bases outside the gene matches. The chain's CDR3 is CSATPGQANTEAFF. Here the CDR3 DNA reads TGCAGTGCTACCCCGGGACAGGCGAACACTGAAGCTTTCTTT.

This clonotype showed up many times. The chain links TRBV10-3 to TRBJ2-7; 11 bases line up with TRBD2. The CDR3 is made up of 18 amino acids. CDR1 and CDR2 from the germline V gene are ENHRY and SYGVKD. With 0 bases clipped from V and 2 bases from J, the junction kept 9 bases outside the gene matches. The CDR3 reads CAISESSSLAGVAYEQYF. DNA of the CDR3: TGTGCCATCAGTGAGTCCTCCTCACTAGCGGGAGTAGCCTACGAGCAGTACTTC.